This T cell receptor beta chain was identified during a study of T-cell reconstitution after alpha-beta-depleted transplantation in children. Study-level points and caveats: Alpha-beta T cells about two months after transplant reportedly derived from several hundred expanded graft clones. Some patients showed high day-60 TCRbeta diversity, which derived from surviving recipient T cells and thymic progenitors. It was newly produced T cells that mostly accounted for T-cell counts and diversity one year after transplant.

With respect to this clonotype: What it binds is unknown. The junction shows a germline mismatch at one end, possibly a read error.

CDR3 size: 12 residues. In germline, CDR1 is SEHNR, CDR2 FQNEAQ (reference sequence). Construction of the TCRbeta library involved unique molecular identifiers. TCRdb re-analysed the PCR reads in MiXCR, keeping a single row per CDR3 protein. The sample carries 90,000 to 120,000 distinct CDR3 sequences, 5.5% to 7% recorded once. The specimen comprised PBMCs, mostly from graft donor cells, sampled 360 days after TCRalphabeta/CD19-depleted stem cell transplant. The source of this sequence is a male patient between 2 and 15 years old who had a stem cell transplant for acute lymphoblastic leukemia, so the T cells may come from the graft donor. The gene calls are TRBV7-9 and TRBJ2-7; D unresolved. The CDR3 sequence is CDSSLVFYEQYF. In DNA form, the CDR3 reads TGTGACAGCAGCTTAGTGTTCTACGAGCAGTACTTC.